This T cell receptor (beta chain) was profiled in a study of breast tumors, draining lymph nodes, adjacent tissues. Broader study findings: The lymph node origin of tumor T cells was framed as consistent with a hypothesis, not demonstrated.

Trimming stripped 1 base from V and 8 bases from J, with 5 bases between. This CDR3 has 12 residues. Germline V gives CDR1 SEHNR, CDR2 FQNEAQ (reference sequence). A remark on this clonotype: Its antigen is unidentified.

Via MiXCR, TCRdb re-called the multiplex PCR reads, giving one row per CDR3 protein. The sample lists roughly 70,000 distinct CDR3 sequences, approximately 40% seen once, with about 8.4% in the top ten. The receptor comes from a female donor with breast cancer. Some clones in this sample may be carry-over from other donors' samples. Sequenced material: breast tumor tissue. The rearrangement joins TRBV7-9 to TRBJ1-4; no firm D call. CDR3: CASSLESEKLFF. DNA for the CDR3: TGTGCCAGCAGCTTAGAATCCGAAAAACTGTTTTTT.